A few counts support the clone carrying this T cell receptor (beta chain). The data were taken from a study of blood T cell repertoires in COVID-19. From germline, CDR1 is ENHRY and CDR2 SYGVKD. J was trimmed by 4 bases and V by 6 bases; bases with no gene match: 5. The CDR3 has 14 residues. Clones were read by immunoSEQ multiplex PCR, and TCRdb kept only the in-frame ones, dropping some. The table has around 260,000 clones, approximately 86% seen once. The chain combines TRBV10-3 with TRBJ1-5, with 8 bases that match TRBD1. The material sequenced was peripheral blood. The TCR sequence derives from a man younger than 40 with active or convalescent COVID-19. CDR3 nucleotides: TGTGCCATCAGCGGGGGACAGGTGAATCAGCCCCAGCATTTT. Protein sequence: CAISGGQVNQPQHF.